The following is a TCR beta chain sequence with its context. The CDR3 runs 16 residues. V lost 1 base to trimming and J lost 5 bases; unmatched junction nucleotides: 9. Germline V lookup: CDR1 SGHVS, CDR2 FQNEAQ. The data stem from a study of blood T cell repertoires in COVID-19. Authors' processing steps: Amplification with reference gene primers provided the estimates of nucleated cell counts. Sequenced by immunoSEQ multiplex PCR; TCRdb stores in-frame clones only, minus some. From that table come the V and J calls and clone size; the DNA was used to work out D and trimming. Among roughly 22,000 clones listed, around 90% were seen once.

The chain recombines TRBV7-8 with TRBJ2-7; 9 bases match TRBD2. The sample was peripheral blood. The receptor was isolated from a man between 65 and 79 years old with active COVID-19. The CDR3 coding sequence is TGTGCCAGCAGCTTAGATGGGGCGGGAGGGCCCCACGAGCAGTACTTC. Protein: CASSLDGAGGPHEQYF.